This TCR beta chain is drawn from a study of blood T cell repertoires in COVID-19. As for the study in general: The analysed material was cDNA or gDNA that came from T cells, B-cell-depleted T cells, or PBMCs.

Clones were sequenced by immunoSEQ multiplex PCR, and TCRdb holds only the in-frame ones, with some missing. The table records about 140,000 clones, roughly four fifths of them present only once. This CDR3 region has 15 residues. The V gene end was trimmed by 9 bases and the J gene end by 7 bases; junction bases not matched to a gene: 12. Per germline, CDR1 ENHRY and CDR2 SYGVKD. The specimen was peripheral blood. The V and J genes are TRBV10-3 and TRBJ2-2, with TRBD2 identical over 9 bases. The sequence was obtained from an older woman with acute or convalescent COVID-19. This CDR3 is CAMRVAGVRGGELFF. Here the CDR3 DNA reads TGTGCCATGCGCGTAGCGGGAGTGCGTGGCGGGGAGCTGTTTTTT.